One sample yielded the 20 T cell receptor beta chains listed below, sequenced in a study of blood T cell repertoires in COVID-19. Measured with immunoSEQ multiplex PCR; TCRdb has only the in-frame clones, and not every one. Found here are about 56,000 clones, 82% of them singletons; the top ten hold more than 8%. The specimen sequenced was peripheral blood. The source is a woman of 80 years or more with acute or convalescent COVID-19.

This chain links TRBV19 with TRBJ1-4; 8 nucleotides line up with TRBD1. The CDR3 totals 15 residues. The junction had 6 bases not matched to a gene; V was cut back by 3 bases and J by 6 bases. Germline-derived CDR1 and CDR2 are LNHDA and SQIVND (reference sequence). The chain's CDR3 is CASSIGGTGHEKLFF. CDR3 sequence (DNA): TGTGCCAGTAGTATTGGCGGGACAGGTCATGAAAAACTGTTTTTT.

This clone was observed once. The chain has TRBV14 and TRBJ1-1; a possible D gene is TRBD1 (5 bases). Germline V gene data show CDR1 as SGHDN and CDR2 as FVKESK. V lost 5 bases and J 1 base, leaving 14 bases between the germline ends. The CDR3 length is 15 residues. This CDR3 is CASSGQALGNTEAFF. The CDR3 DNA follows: TGTGCCAGCAGCGGACAAGCGTTGGGGAACACTGAAGCTTTCTTT.

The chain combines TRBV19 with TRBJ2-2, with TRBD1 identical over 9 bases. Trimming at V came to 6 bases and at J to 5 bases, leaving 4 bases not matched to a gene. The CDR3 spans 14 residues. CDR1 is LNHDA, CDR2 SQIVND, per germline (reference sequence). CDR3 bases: TGTGCCAGTAGGGGACAGGGTGGTACCGGGGAGCTGTTTTTT. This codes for CASRGQGGTGELFF.

This CDR3 reads CASSGAPPLSYEQYF. As DNA, the CDR3 is TGTGCCAGCAGTGGAGCCCCTCCTCTCAGCTACGAGCAGTACTTC. This rearrangement joins TRBV6-1 to TRBJ2-7; D is undetermined. The CDR3 has 15 residues. Per germline, CDR1 MNHNS and CDR2 SASEGT. Trimming cost V 4 bases and J 3 bases, with 16 bases left between them.

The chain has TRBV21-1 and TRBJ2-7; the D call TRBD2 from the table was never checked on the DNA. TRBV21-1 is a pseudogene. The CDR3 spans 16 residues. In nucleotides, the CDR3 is TGTGCCAGCAGCAAAGCGCTTTCCTGCGGGAGCGAAGAGCAGTACTTC. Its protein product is CASSKALSCGSEEQYF.

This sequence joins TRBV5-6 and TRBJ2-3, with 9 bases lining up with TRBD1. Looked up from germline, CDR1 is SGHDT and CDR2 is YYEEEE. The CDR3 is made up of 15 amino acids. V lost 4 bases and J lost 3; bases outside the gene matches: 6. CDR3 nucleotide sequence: TGTGCCAGCAGCACGGGGACAGGGCGGACAGATACGCAGTATTTT. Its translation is CASSTGTGRTDTQYF.

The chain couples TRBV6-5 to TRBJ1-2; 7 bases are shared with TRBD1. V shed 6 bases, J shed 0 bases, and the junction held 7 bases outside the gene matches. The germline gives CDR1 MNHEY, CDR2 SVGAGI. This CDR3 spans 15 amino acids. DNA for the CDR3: TGTGCCAGCAGGGCAACAGGGGCCACTAACTATGGCTACACCTTC. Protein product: CASRATGATNYGYTF.

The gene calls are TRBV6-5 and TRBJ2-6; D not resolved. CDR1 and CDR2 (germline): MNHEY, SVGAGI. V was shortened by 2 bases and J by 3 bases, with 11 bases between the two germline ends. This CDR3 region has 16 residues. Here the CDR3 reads CASSYLPGGGANVLTF. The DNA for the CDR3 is TGTGCCAGCAGTTACCTGCCCGGCGGTGGGGCCAACGTCCTGACTTTC.

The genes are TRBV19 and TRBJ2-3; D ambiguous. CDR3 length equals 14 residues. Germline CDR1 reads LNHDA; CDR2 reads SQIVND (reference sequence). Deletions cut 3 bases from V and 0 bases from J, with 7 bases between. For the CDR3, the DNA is TGTGCCAGTAGTATTGGAGTCAGCACAGATACGCAGTATTTT. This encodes CASSIGVSTDTQYF.

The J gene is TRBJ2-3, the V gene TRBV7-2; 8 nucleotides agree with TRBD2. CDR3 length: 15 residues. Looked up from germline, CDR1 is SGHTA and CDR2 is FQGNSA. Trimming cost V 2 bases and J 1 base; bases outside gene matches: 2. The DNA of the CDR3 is TGTGCCAGCAGCTTACAACTAGCGGGCACAGATACGCAGTATTTT. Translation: CASSLQLAGTDTQYF.

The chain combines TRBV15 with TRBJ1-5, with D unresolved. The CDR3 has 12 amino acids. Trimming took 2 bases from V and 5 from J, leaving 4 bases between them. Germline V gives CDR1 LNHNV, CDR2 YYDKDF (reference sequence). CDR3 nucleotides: TGTGCCACCAGCAGATCAGATCAGCCCCAGCATTTT. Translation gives CATSRSDQPQHF.

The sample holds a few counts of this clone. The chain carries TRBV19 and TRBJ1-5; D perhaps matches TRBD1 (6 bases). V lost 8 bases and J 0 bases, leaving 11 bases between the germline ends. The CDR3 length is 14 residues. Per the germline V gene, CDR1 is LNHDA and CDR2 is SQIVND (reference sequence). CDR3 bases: TGTGCCAGTGGTCAGGGGTATAGCAATCAGCCCCAGCATTTT. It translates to CASGQGYSNQPQHF.

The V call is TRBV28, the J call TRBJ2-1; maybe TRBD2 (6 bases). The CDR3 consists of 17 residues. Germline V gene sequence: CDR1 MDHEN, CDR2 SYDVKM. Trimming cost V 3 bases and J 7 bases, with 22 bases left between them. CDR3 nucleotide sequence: TGTGCCAGCAGTTTCCCCCGGGGGACCCTGGGACGTAATGAGCAGTTCTTC. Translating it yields CASSFPRGTLGRNEQFF. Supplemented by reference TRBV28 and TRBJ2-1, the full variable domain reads DVKVTQSSRYLVKRTGEKVFLECVQDMDHENMFWYRQDPGLGLRLIYFSYDVKMKEKGDIPEGYSVSREKKERFSLILESASTNQTSMYLCASSFPRGTLGRNEQFFGPGTRLTVL.

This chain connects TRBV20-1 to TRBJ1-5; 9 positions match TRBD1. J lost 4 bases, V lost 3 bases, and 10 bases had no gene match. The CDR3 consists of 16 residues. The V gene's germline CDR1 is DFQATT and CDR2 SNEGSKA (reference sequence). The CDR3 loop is CSASQYSGQGNQPQHF. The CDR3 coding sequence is TGCAGTGCTAGTCAATACAGCGGACAGGGGAATCAGCCCCAGCATTTT.

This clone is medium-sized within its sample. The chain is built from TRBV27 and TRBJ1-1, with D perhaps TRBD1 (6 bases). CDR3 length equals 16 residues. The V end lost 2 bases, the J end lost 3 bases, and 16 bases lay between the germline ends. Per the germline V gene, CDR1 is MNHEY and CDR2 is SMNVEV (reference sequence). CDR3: CASSLGVRGGYTEAFF. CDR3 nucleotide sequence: TGTGCCAGCAGTTTAGGGGTGAGGGGGGGATACACTGAAGCTTTCTTT.

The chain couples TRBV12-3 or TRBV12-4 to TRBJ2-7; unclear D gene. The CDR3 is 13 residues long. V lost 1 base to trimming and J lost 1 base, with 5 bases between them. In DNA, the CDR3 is TGTGCCAGCAGTTTAGGGGCTTCCTACGAGCAGTACTTC. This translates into CASSLGASYEQYF.

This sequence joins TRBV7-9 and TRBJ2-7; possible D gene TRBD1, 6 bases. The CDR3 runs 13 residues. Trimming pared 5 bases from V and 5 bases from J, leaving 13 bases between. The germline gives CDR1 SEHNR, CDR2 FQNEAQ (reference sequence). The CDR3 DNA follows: TGTGCCAGCAGCCCGGGCAGGGGAAACGAGCAGTACTTC. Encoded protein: CASSPGRGNEQYF.

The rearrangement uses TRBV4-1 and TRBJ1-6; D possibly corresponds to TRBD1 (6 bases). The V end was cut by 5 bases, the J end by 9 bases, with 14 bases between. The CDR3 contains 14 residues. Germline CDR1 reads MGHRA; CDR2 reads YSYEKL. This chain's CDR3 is CASSTGDISSPLHF. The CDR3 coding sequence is TGCGCCAGCAGCACTGGGGACATTAGTTCACCCCTCCACTTT.

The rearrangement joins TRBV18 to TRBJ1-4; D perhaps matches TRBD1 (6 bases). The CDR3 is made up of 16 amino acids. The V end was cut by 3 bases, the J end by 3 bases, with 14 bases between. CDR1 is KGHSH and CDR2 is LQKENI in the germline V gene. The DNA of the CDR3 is TGTGCCAGCTCACCCCTAGGGGGTTCGCCTAATGAAAAACTGTTTTTT. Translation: CASSPLGGSPNEKLFF.

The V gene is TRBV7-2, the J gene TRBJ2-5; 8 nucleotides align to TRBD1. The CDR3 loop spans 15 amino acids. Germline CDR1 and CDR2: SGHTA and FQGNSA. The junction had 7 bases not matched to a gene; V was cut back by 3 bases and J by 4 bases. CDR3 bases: TGTGCCAGCAGCTTTGGAGGACAGGGAACAGAGACCCAGTACTTC. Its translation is CASSFGGQGTETQYF.